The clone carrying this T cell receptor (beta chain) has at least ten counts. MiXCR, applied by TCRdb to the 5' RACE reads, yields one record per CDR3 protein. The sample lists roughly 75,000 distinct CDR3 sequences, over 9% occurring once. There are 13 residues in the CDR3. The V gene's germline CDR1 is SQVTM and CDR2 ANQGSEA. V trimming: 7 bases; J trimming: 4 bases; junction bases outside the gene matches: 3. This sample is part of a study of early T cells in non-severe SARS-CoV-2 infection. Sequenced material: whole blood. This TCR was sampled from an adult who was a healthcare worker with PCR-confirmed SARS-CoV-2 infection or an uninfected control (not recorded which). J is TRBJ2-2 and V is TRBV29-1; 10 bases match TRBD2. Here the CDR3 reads CSAGTSATGELFF. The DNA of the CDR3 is TGCAGCGCCGGGACTAGCGCCACCGGGGAGCTGTTTTTT.